The rows below give T cell receptor beta chains drawn from one sample of a study of cytomegalovirus exposure and HLA in healthy donors. TCRdb's table, derived via immunoSEQ multiplex PCR, lists solely in-frame clones and lacks some. Here the sample spans 100,000 or so clones, about 81% being singletons. The sample taken for sequencing was PBMCs. Every receptor here comes from a man between 45 and 60 years old in good health and CMV-seronegative. The CDR3 runs from the conserved cysteine through the conserved F or W. The D gene is left open where the match is weak. Expanded clones get a size class; other rows say once, few or many, or leave the size out.

NA	TRBV19	TRBJ2-5	TRBD1	CASSIAGTGNYQETQYF	TGTGCCAGTAGTATAGCAGGGACAGGAAATTACCAAGAGACCCAGTACTTC
NA	TRBV19	TRBJ2-3	TRBD2	CASSTGGQVDTQYF	TGTGCCAGTAGTACGGGGGGGCAAGTAGATACGCAGTATTTT
NA	TRBV9	TRBJ1-1	NA	CASSQEAGTEAFF	TGTGCCAGCAGCCAGGAGGCGGGAACTGAAGCTTTCTTT
NA	TRBV30	TRBJ1-2	TRBD1	CAWSGVRGTYGYTF	TGTGCCTGGAGTGGGGTCAGGGGGACCTATGGCTACACCTTC
NA	TRBV30	TRBJ1-1	TRBD1	CAWSTGALNTEAFF	TGTGCCTGGAGTACAGGGGCTCTCAACACTGAAGCTTTCTTT
NA	TRBV2	TRBJ1-6	NA	CASKSTGSLNSPLHF	TGTGCCAGCAAATCGACGGGATCTCTAAATTCACCCCTCCACTTT
few	TRBV2	TRBJ2-3	NA	CASSEGGRKTDTQYF	TGTGCCAGCAGTGAGGGTGGGAGGAAGACAGATACGCAGTATTTT
NA	TRBV6-1	TRBJ1-5	NA	CASRGSNQPQHF	TGTGCCAGTCGGGGTAGCAATCAGCCCCAGCATTTT
NA	TRBV9	TRBJ2-3	TRBD1	CASSINPGQGARGEQYF	TGTGCCAGCAGCATCAATCCGGGACAGGGGGCCCGGGGTGAGCAGTATTTT
few	TRBV7-9	TRBJ2-5	NA	CASSTSSETQYF	TGTGCCAGCAGCACCAGTTCAGAGACCCAGTACTTC
once	TRBV28	TRBJ1-1	TRBD1	CASSPWTGGELNTEAFF	TGTGCCAGCAGTCCTTGGACAGGGGGCGAATTGAACACTGAAGCTTTCTTT
NA	TRBV5-8	TRBJ1-3	NA	CASSLEGNLGNTIYF	TGTGCCAGCAGCTTGGAGGGGAACCTTGGAAACACCATATATTTT
NA	TRBV7-9	TRBJ1-1	TRBD1	CASSLQGTGGRTEAFF	TGTGCCAGCAGCTTACAGGGGACAGGGGGAAGAACTGAAGCTTTCTTT
NA	TRBV5-1	TRBJ2-7	TRBD1	CASSPGTGPYEQYF	TGCGCCAGCAGCCCCGGGACAGGGCCCTACGAGCAGTACTTC
NA	TRBV7-2	TRBJ2-3	TRBD2	CASSISGATDTQYF	TGTGCCAGCAGCATTAGCGGGGCCACAGATACGCAGTATTTT
NA	TRBV28	TRBJ2-1	TRBD2	CASSSRAGGLYNEQFF	TGTGCCAGCAGTTCCCGAGCGGGAGGGCTCTACAATGAGCAGTTCTTC
few	TRBV28	TRBJ1-3	NA	CASSFGGTSGNTIYF	TGTGCCAGCAGTTTCGGGGGGACCTCTGGAAACACCATATATTTT
NA	TRBV11-3	TRBJ2-2	TRBD2	CASSLGTSGHAGELFF	TGTGCCAGCAGCTTAGGGACTAGCGGGCACGCCGGGGAGCTGTTTTTT
medium-sized	TRBV30	TRBJ2-7	TRBD2	CAAMGGAYEQYF	TGTGCCGCGATGGGGGGGGCCTACGAGCAGTACTTC
NA	TRBV5-6	TRBJ2-5	TRBD2	CASSLLAGGWSGAQYF	TGTGCCAGCAGCTTGCTAGCGGGGGGCTGGTCCGGGGCCCAGTACTTC
NA	TRBV30	TRBJ2-7	NA	CAWSRTGYEQYF	TGTGCCTGGAGTCGTACGGGCTACGAGCAGTACTTC
NA	TRBV12-1	TRBJ2-3	NA	CARRRRGTIIDTQYF	TGTGCCAGGAGAAGAAGGGGGACTATCATAGATACGCAGTATTTT
few	TRBV5-5	TRBJ1-5	NA	CASSLAGGTQPQHF	TGTGCCAGCAGCTTGGCCGGAGGGACCCAGCCCCAGCATTTT
NA	TRBV5-1	TRBJ1-1	NA	CASSLVAEDTEAFF	TGCGCCAGCAGCTTGGTAGCGGAGGACACTGAAGCTTTCTTT
NA	TRBV28	TRBJ1-3	TRBD1	CASSPTTGVMSGNTIYF	TGTGCCAGCAGTCCCACGACAGGGGTGATGTCGGGAAACACCATATATTTT
NA	TRBV4-1	TRBJ2-7	TRBD1	CASSQGRTGAGYEQYF	TGCGCCAGCAGCCAAGGAAGGACAGGGGCGGGCTACGAGCAGTACTTC
NA	TRBV7-2	TRBJ2-5	NA	CASSFGAETQYF	TGTGCCAGCAGCTTTGGGGCCGAGACCCAGTACTTC
NA	TRBV5-1	TRBJ1-4	TRBD1	CASSLGQGYEKLFF	TGCGCCAGCAGCTTAGGACAGGGCTACGAAAAACTGTTTTTT
NA	TRBV25-1	TRBJ1-1	TRBD1	CASSQGATEAFF	TGTGCCAGCAGTCAGGGGGCGACTGAAGCTTTCTTT
NA	TRBV9	TRBJ2-1	NA	CASSGRLDEQFF	TGTGCCAGCAGCGGACGACTAGACGAGCAGTTCTTC
few	TRBV25-1	TRBJ1-1	NA	CASSPWAGLNTEAFF	TGTGCCAGCAGCCCGTGGGCGGGCTTGAACACTGAAGCTTTCTTT
NA	TRBV15	TRBJ1-6	TRBD1	CATSTSGTGLWSPLHF	TGTGCCACCAGCACATCCGGGACAGGGCTATGGTCACCCCTCCACTTT
few	TRBV2	TRBJ1-5	TRBD1	CASDRGNQPQHF	TGTGCCAGCGACAGGGGAAATCAGCCCCAGCATTTT
NA	TRBV28	TRBJ1-6	TRBD1	CASRPTSGGRGSPLHF	TGTGCCAGCAGACCAACTTCAGGGGGCCGCGGTTCACCCCTCCACTTT
few	TRBV11-2	TRBJ2-5	NA	CASSRTGGAQETQYF	TGTGCCAGCAGCAGGACTGGCGGGGCCCAAGAGACCCAGTACTTC
once	TRBV5-6	TRBJ2-7	TRBD2	CASSLGGRVYHEQYF	TGTGCCAGCAGCTTGGGGGGGAGGGTCTACCACGAGCAGTACTTC
once	TRBV7-9	TRBJ2-3	TRBD2	CASSHSIAGATDTQYF	TGTGCCAGCAGCCACTCTATAGCGGGAGCCACAGATACGCAGTATTTT
NA	TRBV5-1	TRBJ2-1	NA	CASSLGASSYNEQFF	TGCGCCAGCAGCTTGGGCGCAAGCTCCTACAATGAGCAGTTCTTC